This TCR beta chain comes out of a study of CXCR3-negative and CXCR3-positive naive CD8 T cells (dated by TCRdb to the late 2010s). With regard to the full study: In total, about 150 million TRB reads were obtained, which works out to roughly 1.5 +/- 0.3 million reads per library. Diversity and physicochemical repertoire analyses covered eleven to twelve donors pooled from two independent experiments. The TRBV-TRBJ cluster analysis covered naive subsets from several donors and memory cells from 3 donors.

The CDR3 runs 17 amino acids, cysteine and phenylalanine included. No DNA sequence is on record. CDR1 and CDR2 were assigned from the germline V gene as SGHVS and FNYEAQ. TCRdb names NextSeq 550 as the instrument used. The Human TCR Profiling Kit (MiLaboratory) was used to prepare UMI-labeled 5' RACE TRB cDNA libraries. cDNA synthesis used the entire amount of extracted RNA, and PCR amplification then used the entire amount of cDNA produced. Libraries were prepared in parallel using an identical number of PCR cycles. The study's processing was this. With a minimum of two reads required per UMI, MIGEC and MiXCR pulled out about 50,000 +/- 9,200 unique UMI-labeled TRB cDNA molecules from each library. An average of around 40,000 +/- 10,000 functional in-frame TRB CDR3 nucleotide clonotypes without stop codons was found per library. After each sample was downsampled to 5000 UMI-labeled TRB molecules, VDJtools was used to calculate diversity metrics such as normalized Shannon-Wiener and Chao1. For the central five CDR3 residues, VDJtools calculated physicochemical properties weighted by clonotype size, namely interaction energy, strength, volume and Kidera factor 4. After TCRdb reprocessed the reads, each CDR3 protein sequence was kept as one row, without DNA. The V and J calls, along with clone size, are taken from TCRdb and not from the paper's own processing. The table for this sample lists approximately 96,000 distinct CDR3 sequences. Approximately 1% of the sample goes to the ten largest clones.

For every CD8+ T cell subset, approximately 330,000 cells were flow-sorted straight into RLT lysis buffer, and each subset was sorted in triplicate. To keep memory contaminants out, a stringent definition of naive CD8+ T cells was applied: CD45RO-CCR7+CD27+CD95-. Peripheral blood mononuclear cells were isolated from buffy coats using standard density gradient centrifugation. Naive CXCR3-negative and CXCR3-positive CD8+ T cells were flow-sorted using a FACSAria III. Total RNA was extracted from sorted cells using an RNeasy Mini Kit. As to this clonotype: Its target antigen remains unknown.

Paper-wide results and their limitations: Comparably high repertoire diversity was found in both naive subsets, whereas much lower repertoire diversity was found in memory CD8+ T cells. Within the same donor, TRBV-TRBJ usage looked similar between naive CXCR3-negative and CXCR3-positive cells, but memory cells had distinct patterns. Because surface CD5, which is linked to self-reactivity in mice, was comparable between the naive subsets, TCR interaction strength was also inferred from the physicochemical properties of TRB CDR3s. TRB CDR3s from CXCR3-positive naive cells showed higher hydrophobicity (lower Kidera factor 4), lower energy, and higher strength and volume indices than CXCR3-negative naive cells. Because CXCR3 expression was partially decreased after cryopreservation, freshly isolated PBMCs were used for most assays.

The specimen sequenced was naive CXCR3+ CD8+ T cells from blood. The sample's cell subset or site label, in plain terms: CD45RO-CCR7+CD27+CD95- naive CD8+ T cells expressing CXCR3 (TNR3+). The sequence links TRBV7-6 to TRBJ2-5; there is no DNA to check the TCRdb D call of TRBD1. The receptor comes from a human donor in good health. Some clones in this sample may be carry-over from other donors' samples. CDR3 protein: CASSLDPWGQAKETQYF.